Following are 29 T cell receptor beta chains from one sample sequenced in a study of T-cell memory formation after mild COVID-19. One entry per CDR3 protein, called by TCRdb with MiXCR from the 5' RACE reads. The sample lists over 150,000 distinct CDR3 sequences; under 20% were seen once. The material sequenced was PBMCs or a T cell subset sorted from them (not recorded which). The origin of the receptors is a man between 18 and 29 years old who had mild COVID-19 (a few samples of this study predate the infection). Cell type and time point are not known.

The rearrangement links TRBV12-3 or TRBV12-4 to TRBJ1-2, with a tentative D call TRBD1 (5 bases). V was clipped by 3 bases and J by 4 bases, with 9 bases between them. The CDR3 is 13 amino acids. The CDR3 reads CASSFSGFYGYTF. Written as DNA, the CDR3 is TGTGCCAGCAGTTTTTCAGGGTTCTATGGCTACACCTTC.

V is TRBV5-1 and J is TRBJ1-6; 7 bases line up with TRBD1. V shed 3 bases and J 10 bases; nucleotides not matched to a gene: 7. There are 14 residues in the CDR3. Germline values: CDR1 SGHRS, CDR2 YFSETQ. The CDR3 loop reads CASSSGQEESPLHF. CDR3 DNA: TGCGCCAGCAGCTCCGGACAGGAGGAGTCACCCCTCCACTTT.

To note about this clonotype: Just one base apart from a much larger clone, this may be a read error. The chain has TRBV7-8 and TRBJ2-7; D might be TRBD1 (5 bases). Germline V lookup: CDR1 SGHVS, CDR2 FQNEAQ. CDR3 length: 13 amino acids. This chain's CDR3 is CDSSANPGLEQYF. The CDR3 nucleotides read TGTGACAGCAGCGCCAACCCAGGGCTCGAGCAGTACTTC.

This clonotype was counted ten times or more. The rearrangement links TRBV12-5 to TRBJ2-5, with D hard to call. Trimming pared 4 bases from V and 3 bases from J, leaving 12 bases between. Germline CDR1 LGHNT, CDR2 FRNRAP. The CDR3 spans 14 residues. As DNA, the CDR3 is TGTGCTAGTGGTTCCCGACCCCTGGAAGAGACCCAGTACTTC. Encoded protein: CASGSRPLEETQYF. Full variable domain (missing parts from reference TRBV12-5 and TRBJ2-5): DARVTQTPRHKVTEMGQEVTMRCQPILGHNTVFWYRQTMMQGLELLAYFRNRAPLDDSGMPKDRFSAEMPDATLATLKIQPSEPRDSAVYFCASGSRPLEETQYFGPGTRLLVL.

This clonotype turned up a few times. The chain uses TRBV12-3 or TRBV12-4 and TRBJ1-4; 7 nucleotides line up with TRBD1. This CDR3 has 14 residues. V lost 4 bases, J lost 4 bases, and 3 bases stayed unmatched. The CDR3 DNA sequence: TGTGCCAGCAGTTCAGGGGGTGGTAATGAAAAACTGTTTTTT. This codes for CASSSGGGNEKLFF.

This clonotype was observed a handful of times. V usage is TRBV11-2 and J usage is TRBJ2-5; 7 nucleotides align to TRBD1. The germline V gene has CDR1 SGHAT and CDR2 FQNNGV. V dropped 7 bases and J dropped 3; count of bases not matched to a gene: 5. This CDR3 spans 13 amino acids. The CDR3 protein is CASMRGLEETQYF. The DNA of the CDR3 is TGTGCCAGCATGAGGGGGCTGGAAGAGACCCAGTACTTC.

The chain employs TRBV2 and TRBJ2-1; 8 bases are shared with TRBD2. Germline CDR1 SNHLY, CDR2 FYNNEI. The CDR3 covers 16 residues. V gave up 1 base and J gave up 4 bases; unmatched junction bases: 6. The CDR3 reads CASSEVWRGAYNEQFF. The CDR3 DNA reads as TGTGCCAGCAGTGAAGTATGGCGGGGGGCATACAATGAGCAGTTCTTC.

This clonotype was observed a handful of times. CDR3 region: CSASPVQGPSYNEQFF. DNA of the CDR3: TGCAGTGCTAGCCCTGTACAGGGGCCCTCCTACAATGAGCAGTTCTTC. V is TRBV20-1 and J is TRBJ2-1, with TRBD1 matching 7 bases. The germline gives CDR1 DFQATT, CDR2 SNEGSKA (reference sequence). This CDR3 region has 16 residues. With V trimmed by 3 bases and J by 0 bases, 8 bases remained unmatched.

CDR3 bases: TGTGCCAGCAGTGTGACCGGGATACTAAATCAGCCCCAGCATTTT. Its protein product is CASSVTGILNQPQHF. This chain links TRBV6-1 with TRBJ1-5; D ambiguous. The V gene lost 4 bases and the J gene lost 4 bases, with 14 bases spanning the gap. This CDR3 is built from 15 residues. CDR1 is MNHNS and CDR2 is SASEGT in the germline V gene.

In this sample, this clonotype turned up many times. CDR3 sequence (DNA): TGTGCCAGCACCTACGCAGGGGTCACCCCTGAAGCTTTCTTT. This translates into CASTYAGVTPEAFF. V is TRBV12-3 or TRBV12-4 and J is TRBJ1-1; D is perhaps TRBD1 (6 bases). CDR3 size: 14 residues. Trimming removed 7 bases at V and 6 bases at J, with 18 bases between.

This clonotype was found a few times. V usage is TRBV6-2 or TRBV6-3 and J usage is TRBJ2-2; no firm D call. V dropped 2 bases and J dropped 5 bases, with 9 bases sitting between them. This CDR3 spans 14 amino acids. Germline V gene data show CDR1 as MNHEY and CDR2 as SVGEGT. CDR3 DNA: TGTGCCAGCAGTTACCGCCAAATTACCGGGGAGCTGTTTTTT. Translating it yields CASSYRQITGELFF.

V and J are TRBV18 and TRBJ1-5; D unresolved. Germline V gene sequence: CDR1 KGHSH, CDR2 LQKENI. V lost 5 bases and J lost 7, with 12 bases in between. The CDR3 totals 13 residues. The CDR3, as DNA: TGTGCCAGCTCAAAGGCCAGTAACCAGCCCCAGCATTTT. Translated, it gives CASSKASNQPQHF.

CDR3 sequence reads: CASSRGTGRETQYF. Written as DNA, the CDR3 is TGTGCCAGCAGCCGAGGGACAGGGAGAGAGACCCAGTACTTC. The chain uses TRBV7-8 and TRBJ2-5; 9 bases agree with TRBD1. This CDR3 is 14 amino acids long. The V gene's germline CDR1 is SGHVS and CDR2 FQNEAQ. The junction had 5 bases not matched to a gene; V was cut back by 5 bases and J by 4 bases.

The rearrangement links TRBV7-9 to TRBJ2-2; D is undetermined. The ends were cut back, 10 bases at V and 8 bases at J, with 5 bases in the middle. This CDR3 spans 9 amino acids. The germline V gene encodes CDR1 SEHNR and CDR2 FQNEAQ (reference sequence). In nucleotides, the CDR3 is TGTGCCACCGCGGGGGAGCTGTTTTTT. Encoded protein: CATAGELFF.

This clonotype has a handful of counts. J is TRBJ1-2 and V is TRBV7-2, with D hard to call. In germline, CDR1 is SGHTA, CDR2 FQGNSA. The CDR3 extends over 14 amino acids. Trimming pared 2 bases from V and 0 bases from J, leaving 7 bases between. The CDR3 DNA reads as TGTGCCAGCAGCTTATCACAGACTAACTATGGCTACACCTTC. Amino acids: CASSLSQTNYGYTF.

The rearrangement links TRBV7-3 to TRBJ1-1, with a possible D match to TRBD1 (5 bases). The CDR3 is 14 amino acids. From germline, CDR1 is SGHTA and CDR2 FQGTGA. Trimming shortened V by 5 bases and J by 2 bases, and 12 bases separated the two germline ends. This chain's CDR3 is CASSLSTDNTEAFF. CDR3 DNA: TGTGCCAGCAGCCTATCGACAGACAACACTGAAGCTTTCTTT.

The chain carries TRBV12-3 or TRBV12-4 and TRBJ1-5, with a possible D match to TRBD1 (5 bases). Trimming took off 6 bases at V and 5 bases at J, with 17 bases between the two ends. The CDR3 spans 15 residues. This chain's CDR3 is CASSFPGPDDQPQHF. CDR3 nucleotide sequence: TGTGCCAGCAGCTTCCCGGGACCAGATGATCAGCCCCAGCATTTT.

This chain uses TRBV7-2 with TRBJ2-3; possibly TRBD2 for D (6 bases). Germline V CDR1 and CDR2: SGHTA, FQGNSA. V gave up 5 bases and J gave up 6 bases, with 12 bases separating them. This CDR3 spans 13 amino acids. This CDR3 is CASSGGARDTQYF. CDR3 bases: TGTGCCAGCAGCGGAGGGGCACGGGATACGCAGTATTTT.

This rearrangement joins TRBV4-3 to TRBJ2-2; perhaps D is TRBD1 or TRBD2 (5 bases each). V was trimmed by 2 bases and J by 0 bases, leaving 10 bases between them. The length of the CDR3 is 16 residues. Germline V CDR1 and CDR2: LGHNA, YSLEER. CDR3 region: CASSQLGTANTGELFF. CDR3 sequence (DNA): TGCGCCAGCAGCCAACTCGGGACCGCGAACACCGGGGAGCTGTTTTTT.

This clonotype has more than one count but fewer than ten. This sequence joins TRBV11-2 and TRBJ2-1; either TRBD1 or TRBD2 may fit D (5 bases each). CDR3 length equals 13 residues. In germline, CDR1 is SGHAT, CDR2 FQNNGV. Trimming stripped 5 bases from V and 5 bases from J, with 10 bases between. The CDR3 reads CASSPGPNNEQFF. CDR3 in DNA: TGTGCCAGCAGCCCGGGACCTAACAATGAGCAGTTCTTC.

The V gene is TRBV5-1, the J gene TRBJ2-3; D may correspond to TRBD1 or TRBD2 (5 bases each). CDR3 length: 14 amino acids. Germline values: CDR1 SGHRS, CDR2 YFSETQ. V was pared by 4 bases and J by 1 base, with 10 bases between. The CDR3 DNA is TGCGCCAGCAGCCCGGGACGGGGCACAGATACGCAGTATTTT. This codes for CASSPGRGTDTQYF.

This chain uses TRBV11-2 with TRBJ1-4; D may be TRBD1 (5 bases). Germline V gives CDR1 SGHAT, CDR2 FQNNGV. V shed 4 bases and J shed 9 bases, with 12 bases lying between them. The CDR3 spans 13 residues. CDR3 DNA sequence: TGTGCCAGCAGCTCCGGGACTAAGAAAAAACTGTTTTTT. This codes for CASSSGTKKKLFF.

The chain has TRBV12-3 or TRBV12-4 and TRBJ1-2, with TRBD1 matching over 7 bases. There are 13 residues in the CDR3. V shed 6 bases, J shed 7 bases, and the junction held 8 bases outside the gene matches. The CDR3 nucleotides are TGTGCCAGCAGGCTAGGGGGCCTCGGTGGCTACACCTTC. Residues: CASRLGGLGGYTF.

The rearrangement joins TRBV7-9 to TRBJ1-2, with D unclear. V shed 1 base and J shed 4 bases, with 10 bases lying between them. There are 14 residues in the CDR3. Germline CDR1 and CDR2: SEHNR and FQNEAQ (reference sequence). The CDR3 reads CASSLDRVIYGYTF. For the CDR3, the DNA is TGTGCCAGCAGCTTAGATCGGGTAATCTATGGCTACACCTTC.

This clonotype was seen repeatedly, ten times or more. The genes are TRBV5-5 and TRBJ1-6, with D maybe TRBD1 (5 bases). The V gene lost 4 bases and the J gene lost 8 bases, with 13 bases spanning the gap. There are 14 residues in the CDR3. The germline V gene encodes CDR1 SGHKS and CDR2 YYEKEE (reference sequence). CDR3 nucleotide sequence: TGTGCCAGCAGCCCCGGGACCTGGGATTCACCCCTCCACTTT. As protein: CASSPGTWDSPLHF.

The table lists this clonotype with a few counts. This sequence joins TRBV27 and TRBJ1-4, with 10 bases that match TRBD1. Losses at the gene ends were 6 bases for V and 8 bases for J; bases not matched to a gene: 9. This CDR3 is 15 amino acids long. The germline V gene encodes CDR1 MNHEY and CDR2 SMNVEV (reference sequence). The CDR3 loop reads CASSLTGGRGEKLFF. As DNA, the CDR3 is TGTGCCAGCAGCTTGACAGGGGGCCGCGGGGAAAAACTGTTTTTT.

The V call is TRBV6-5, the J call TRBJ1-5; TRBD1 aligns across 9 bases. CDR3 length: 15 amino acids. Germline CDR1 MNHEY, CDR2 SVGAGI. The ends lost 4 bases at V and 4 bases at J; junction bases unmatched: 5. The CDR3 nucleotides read TGTGCCAGCAGTTTACAGGGGGCCCCGAATCAGCCCCAGCATTTT. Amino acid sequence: CASSLQGAPNQPQHF.

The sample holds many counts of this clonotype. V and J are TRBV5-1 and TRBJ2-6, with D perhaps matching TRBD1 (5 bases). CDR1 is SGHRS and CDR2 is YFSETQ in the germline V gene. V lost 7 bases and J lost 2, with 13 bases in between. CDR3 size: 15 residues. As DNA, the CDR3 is TGCGCCAGCTGGGGCAGGCTCGCTGGGGCCAACGTCCTGACTTTC. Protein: CASWGRLAGANVLTF.

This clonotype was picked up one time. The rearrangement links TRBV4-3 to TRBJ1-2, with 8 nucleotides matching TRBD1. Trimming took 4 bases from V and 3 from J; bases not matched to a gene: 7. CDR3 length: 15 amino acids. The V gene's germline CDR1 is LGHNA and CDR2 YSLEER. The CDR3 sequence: CASSREVTGDYGYTF. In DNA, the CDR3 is TGCGCCAGCAGCCGAGAGGTGACAGGGGACTATGGCTACACCTTC.